This TCR beta chain emerged from a study of blood T cell repertoires in COVID-19. Repertoires were generated with immunoSEQ multiplex PCR, while TCRdb's copy carries only in-frame clones and drops some. The sample lists about 34,000 clones, around 91% seen once, with approximately 19% in the top ten. Germline assignment: CDR1 SQVTM and CDR2 ANQGSEA. This CDR3 is built from 12 residues. Trimming left V 7 bases short and J 6 bases short, with 15 bases between. Sequenced: peripheral blood. The clonotype originates from a man older than 75 with acute or convalescent COVID-19. The chain joins TRBV29-1 to TRBJ1-1, with a possible D match to TRBD1 (6 bases). Here the CDR3 DNA reads TGCAGCGGAAGGGACATAGGGGCTGAAGCTTTCTTT. Translating gives CSGRDIGAEAFF.